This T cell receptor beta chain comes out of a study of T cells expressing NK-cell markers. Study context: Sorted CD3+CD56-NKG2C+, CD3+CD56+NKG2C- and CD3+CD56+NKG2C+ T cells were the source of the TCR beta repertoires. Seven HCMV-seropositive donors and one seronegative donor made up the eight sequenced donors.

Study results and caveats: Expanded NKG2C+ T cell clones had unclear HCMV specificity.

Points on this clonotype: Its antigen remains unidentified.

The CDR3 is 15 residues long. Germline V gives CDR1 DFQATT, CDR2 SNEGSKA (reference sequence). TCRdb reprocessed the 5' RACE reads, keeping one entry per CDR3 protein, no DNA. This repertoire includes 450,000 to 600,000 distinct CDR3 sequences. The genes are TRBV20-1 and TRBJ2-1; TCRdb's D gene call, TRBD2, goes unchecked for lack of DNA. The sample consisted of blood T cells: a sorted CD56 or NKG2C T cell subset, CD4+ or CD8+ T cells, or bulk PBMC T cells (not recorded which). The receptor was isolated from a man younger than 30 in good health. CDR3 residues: CSARAPSEFRNEQFF.